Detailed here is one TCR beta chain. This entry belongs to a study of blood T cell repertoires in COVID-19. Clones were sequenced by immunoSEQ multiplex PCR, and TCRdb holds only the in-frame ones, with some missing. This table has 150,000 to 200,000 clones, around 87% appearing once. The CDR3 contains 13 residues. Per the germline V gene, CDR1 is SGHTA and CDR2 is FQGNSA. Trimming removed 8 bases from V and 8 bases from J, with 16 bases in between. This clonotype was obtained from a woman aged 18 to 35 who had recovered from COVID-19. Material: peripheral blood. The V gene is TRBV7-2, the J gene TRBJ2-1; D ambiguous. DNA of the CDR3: TGTGCCAGCGGTAATCTAGTTCTCTATGAGCAGTTCTTC. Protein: CASGNLVLYEQFF.